Below, one T cell receptor beta chain is given with its context. The entry originates in a study of CD8 T cells in Susac syndrome. The CDR3 covers 12 residues. Trimming took 3 bases from V and 3 from J; bases not matched to a gene: 1. From germline, CDR1 is DFQATT and CDR2 SNEGSKA (reference sequence). Random hexamers were used to reverse transcribe an amount of 0.5 to 1 ug RNA. TCR beta CDR3 was amplified by immunoSEQ covering 54 Vbeta and 13 Jbeta. TCRdb reanalysed the immunoSEQ multiplex PCR reads using MiXCR and keeps one entry per CDR3 protein. The table shows roughly 200,000 distinct CDR3 sequences, with approximately 95% occurring only once.

V usage is TRBV20-1 and J usage is TRBJ2-7; 8 bases fit TRBD1. The specimen was CD8+ T cells from PBMCs. The clonotype comes from a human donor with multiple sclerosis. The CDR3 loop is CSARDRVYEQYF. The CDR3 coding sequence is TGCAGTGCTAGGGACAGGGTCTACGAGCAGTACTTC.